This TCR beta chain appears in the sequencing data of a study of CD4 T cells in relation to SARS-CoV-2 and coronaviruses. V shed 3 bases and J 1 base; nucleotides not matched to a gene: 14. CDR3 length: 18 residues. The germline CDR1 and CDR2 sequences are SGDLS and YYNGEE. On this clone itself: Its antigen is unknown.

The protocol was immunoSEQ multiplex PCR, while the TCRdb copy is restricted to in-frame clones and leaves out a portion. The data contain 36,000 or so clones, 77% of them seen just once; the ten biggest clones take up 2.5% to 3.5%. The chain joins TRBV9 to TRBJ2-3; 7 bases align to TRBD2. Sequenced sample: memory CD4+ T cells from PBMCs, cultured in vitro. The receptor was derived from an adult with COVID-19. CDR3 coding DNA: TGTGCCAGCAGCGCCCCCCGAGGTGGGACTACACGCACAGATACGCAGTATTTT. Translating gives CASSAPRGGTTRTDTQYF.